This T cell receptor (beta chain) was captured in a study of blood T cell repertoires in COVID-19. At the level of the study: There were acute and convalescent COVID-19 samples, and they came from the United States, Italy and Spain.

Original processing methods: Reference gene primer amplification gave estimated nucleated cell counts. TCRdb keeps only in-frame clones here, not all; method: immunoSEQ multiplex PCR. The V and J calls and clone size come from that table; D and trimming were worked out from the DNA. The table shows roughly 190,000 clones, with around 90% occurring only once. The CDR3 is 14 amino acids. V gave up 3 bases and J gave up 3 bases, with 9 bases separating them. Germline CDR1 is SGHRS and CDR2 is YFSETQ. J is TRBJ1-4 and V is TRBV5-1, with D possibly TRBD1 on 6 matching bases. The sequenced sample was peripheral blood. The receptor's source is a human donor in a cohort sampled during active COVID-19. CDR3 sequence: CASSSGQPNEKLFF. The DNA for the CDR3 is TGCGCCAGCAGCTCCGGACAGCCTAATGAAAAACTGTTTTTT.